What follows are 22 T cell receptor beta chains derived from one specimen sequenced in a study of T-cell reconstitution after alpha-beta-depleted transplantation in children (dated by TCRdb to the mid-2010s). The treatment or condition label of this sample denotes: allogeneic hematopoietic cell transplantation with graft depleted of TCRalphabeta T cells and CD19 B cells. The library was built by means of PCR. The instrument was an Illumina HiSeq 2500. To normalize quantification of the TCRbeta repertoire, the TCR libraries were built with molecular barcoding that relied on unique molecular identifiers. TCRdb handled the public reads itself, with Q25 trimming in fastp and clone calling in MiXCR, and kept productive beta chains. Entries that share a CDR3 protein sequence are merged under the most common genes and DNA. Counted in this sample were approximately 300,000 distinct CDR3 sequences; 9.5% to 13% of them appeared once. Jointly, the top ten make up 23% of the sample.

The sequenced sample was peripheral blood, obtained 180 days after TCRalphabeta/CD19-depleted stem cell transplant. The origin of the receptors is a male patient between 2 and 15 years old who had a stem cell transplant for chronic granulomatous disease, so the T cells may come from the graft donor.

This clonotype was seen a few times. With a much larger clone just one base away, this may be a read error. The chain couples TRBV5-1 to TRBJ1-4; 7 positions match TRBD1. Unmatched junction bases numbered 8, after V lost 3 bases and J lost 6 bases. CDR1 and CDR2 (germline): SGHRS, YFSETQ. This CDR3 contains 15 residues. This CDR3 is CASSSTGTADEKLFF. CDR3 DNA: TGCGCCAGCAGCTCCACCGGGACAGCAGATGAAAAACTGTTTTTT.

The sample holds many counts of this clonotype. The chain links TRBV6-5 to TRBJ2-5; perhaps TRBD2 as D (7 bases). Between the trimmed V and J ends, which lost 2 bases and 4 bases, there was a span of 20 bases. The length of the CDR3 is 17 residues. The germline CDR1 and CDR2 sequences are MNHEY and SVGAGI. The CDR3 loop reads CASSYGGARPYRETQYF. DNA of the CDR3: TGTGCCAGCAGTTACGGGGGGGCACGCCCATACAGAGAGACCCAGTACTTC.

This clonotype was counted ten times or more. CDR3 DNA: TGTGCCAGCAGCGCTGCGGAGACCCAGTACTTC. It translates to CASSAAETQYF. The rearrangement links TRBV7-2 to TRBJ2-5, with unresolved D. V lost 5 bases to trimming and J lost 5 bases, with 6 bases between them. The CDR3 runs to 11 residues. In germline, CDR1 is SGHTA, CDR2 FQGNSA.

This clonotype was seen ten or more times. The chain uses TRBV28 and TRBJ2-7; 7 bases line up with TRBD1. CDR3 length: 13 amino acids. The V gene end was trimmed by 5 bases and the J gene end by 3 bases; junction bases not matched to a gene: 4. The V gene's germline CDR1 is MDHEN and CDR2 SYDVKM. The CDR3 nucleotides read TGTGCCAGCAGTCAATGGGACAGCTACGAGCAGTACTTC. Translated, it gives CASSQWDSYEQYF.

In regard to this clonotype: This may be a read error, as it is one base from a much larger clone. The chain joins TRBV15 to TRBJ2-5; TRBD2 matches 10 bases. The CDR3 loop spans 17 amino acids. Germline values: CDR1 LNHNV, CDR2 YYDKDF (reference sequence). CDR3 sequence reads: CASSRDVLAGDQETQYF. DNA for the CDR3: TGTGCCTCCAGCAGAGATGTCCTAGCGGGGGACCAAGAGACCCAGTACTTC.

This clonotype has ten or more counts. This chain connects TRBV6-5 to TRBJ1-6; D gene uncertain. Trimming took 2 bases from V and 6 from J, leaving 2 bases between them. This CDR3 region has 12 residues. In germline, CDR1 is MNHEY, CDR2 SVGAGI. The chain's CDR3 is CASSYANSPLHF. The DNA for the CDR3 is TGTGCCAGCAGTTACGCTAATTCACCCCTCCACTTT.

This clonotype was observed at least ten times. The rearrangement links TRBV12-3 or TRBV12-4 to TRBJ1-5; 9 bases agree with TRBD1. V was pared by 6 bases and J by 3 bases, with 6 bases of the junction left unmatched. CDR3 length: 15 amino acids. Written as DNA, the CDR3 is TGTGCCAGCAGCACACAGGGGGCCCTCAATCAGCCCCAGCATTTT. Translation: CASSTQGALNQPQHF.

This clonotype was observed a handful of times. The chain couples TRBV6-1 to TRBJ1-5; 9 bases match TRBD1. The CDR3 spans 15 residues. Trimming took 6 bases from V and 2 from J; bases not matched to a gene: 5. The germline CDR1 and CDR2 sequences are MNHNS and SASEGT. The CDR3 reads CASRDRGNGNQPQHF. The CDR3 DNA reads as TGTGCCAGCAGGGACAGGGGAAATGGCAATCAGCCCCAGCATTTT.

This clonotype was found many times. This chain links TRBV3-1 with TRBJ2-7, with D tentatively TRBD1 (5 bases). V was pared by 4 bases and J by 4 bases, with 8 bases between. CDR1 and CDR2 (germline): LGHDT, YNNKEL (reference sequence). The CDR3 loop spans 12 amino acids. The CDR3 reads CASSLREYEQYF. The CDR3 nucleotides are TGTGCCAGCAGCCTCAGGGAATACGAGCAGTACTTC.

This clonotype was picked up many times. Mismatch with germline at one junction end may stem from a read error. The chain employs TRBV12-3 or TRBV12-4 and TRBJ2-4, with TRBD1 matching 7 bases. The CDR3 has 16 amino acids. The CDR3, as DNA: TGTGCCAGCAGTCCCCCACAGGGGATAGCCAAAACCATTCAGTACTTC. This codes for CASSPPQGIAKTIQYF.

Remarks on this clonotype: A much larger clone lies a single base off, so this may be a read error. This chain connects TRBV20-1 to TRBJ2-7, with 8 nucleotides matching TRBD2. Per germline, CDR1 DFQATT and CDR2 SNEGSKA (reference sequence). The CDR3 is made up of 14 amino acids. The ends lost 7 bases at V and 0 bases at J; junction bases unmatched: 8. CDR3 region: CSVSREGPSYEQYF. The CDR3 region has the DNA TGCAGTGTTAGCCGGGAGGGCCCCTCCTACGAGCAGTACTTC.

This clonotype was seen only once. Possible read error: a much larger clone is one base away. The chain couples TRBV6-5 to TRBJ2-7; 9 positions agree with TRBD2. The CDR3 loop spans 14 amino acids. CDR1 is MNHEY, CDR2 SVGAGI, per germline. The CDR3 coding sequence is TGTGCCAGCAGTTACGCGGGGGGGGTATACGAGCAGCACTTC. This translates into CASSYAGGVYEQHF.

This clonotype appeared many times. This chain connects TRBV12-3 or TRBV12-4 to TRBJ2-1; 9 bases match TRBD2. This CDR3 comprises 14 residues. Trimming removed 0 bases from V and 11 bases from J; junction bases left unmatched: 5. This chain's CDR3 is CASSLAGLAGKQFF. CDR3 bases: TGTGCCAGCAGTTTAGCAGGTCTAGCGGGAAAGCAGTTCTTC.

This clonotype was recorded many times. V gene TRBV12-3 or TRBV12-4 combines with J gene TRBJ2-4; TRBD1 matches 8 bases. The CDR3 has 17 residues. V lost 2 bases to trimming and J lost 0 bases; unmatched junction nucleotides: 6. The CDR3 region is CASSLRTGSLAKNIQYF. The CDR3 DNA reads as TGTGCCAGCAGTTTACGGACAGGGTCTCTAGCCAAAAACATTCAGTACTTC.

This clonotype has at least ten counts. This chain links TRBV20-1 with TRBJ2-3; 13 bases align to TRBD2. J gave up 5 bases and V 3 bases, and 5 bases lay outside the gene matches. The germline gives CDR1 DFQATT, CDR2 SNEGSKA (reference sequence). The CDR3 is made up of 15 amino acids. CDR3 in amino acids: CSARRTSGRRDTQYF. CDR3 DNA: TGCAGTGCTAGGAGGACTAGCGGGAGAAGAGATACGCAGTATTTT.

This chain uses TRBV10-3 with TRBJ2-2, with 8 bases lining up with TRBD2. Germline-derived CDR1 and CDR2 are ENHRY and SYGVKD. The CDR3 runs to 14 residues. V shed 4 bases and J 7 bases; nucleotides not matched to a gene: 5. The CDR3: CAISGTSSGGELFF. The CDR3 nucleotides read TGTGCCATCAGTGGGACTAGCTCAGGCGGGGAGCTGTTTTTT.

This clonotype was counted many times. The J gene is TRBJ2-5, the V gene TRBV5-5; 7 nucleotides match TRBD1. V dropped 2 bases and J dropped 2; count of bases not matched to a gene: 6. CDR1 SGHKS and CDR2 YYEKEE come from the germline V gene (reference sequence). This CDR3 is built from 15 residues. CDR3 region: CASSFLRDRQETQYF. The CDR3, as DNA: TGTGCCAGCAGCTTCCTCCGGGACAGACAAGAGACCCAGTACTTC.

The sample holds many counts of this clonotype. This chain links TRBV18 with TRBJ1-1, with D hard to call. The CDR3 runs to 15 residues. Germline CDR1 is KGHSH and CDR2 is LQKENI. V lost 0 bases, J lost 1 base, and 9 bases lay in between. The DNA of the CDR3 is TGTGCCAGCTCACCACCGACGGGGAGGAACACTGAAGCTTTCTTT. This codes for CASSPPTGRNTEAFF.

This clonotype was counted at least ten times. The chain employs TRBV27 and TRBJ2-7; 8 nucleotides align to TRBD2. V trimming: 5 bases; J trimming: 0 bases; junction bases outside the gene matches: 6. The length of the CDR3 is 15 residues. The germline gives CDR1 MNHEY, CDR2 SMNVEV (reference sequence). Here the CDR3 DNA reads TGTGCCAGCAGTCCCTTGACTAGCGCCTCCTACGAGCAGTACTTC. It encodes CASSPLTSASYEQYF.

This clonotype was seen a few times. CDR3 sequence (DNA): TGTGCCACCAGCAGAGAAGCAAATAATGAGCAGTTCTTC. Amino acids: CATSREANNEQFF. This rearrangement joins TRBV15 to TRBJ2-1; D gene ambiguous. The ends were cut back, 0 bases at V and 7 bases at J, with 7 bases in the middle. Germline V gene data show CDR1 as LNHNV and CDR2 as YYDKDF (reference sequence). The CDR3 loop spans 13 amino acids. The full variable domain, in which reference TRBV15 and TRBJ2-1 provide the parts outside the CDR3, is DAMVIQNPRYQVTQFGKPVTLSCSQTLNHNVMYWYQQKSSQAPKLLFHYYDKDFNNEADTPDNFQSRRPNTSFCFLDIRSPGLGDTAMYLCATSREANNEQFFGPGTRLTVL.

A word on this clonotype: A much larger clone sits a single nucleotide away, making a read error possible. The rearrangement uses TRBV3-1 and TRBJ2-5; TRBD2 agrees at 9 bases. From germline, CDR1 is LGHDT and CDR2 YNNKEL (reference sequence). The CDR3 is 17 amino acids. CDR3 in DNA: TGTGCCAGCACCCAAGATAGTGGCGGGAGGGCCGGAGAGACCCAGTACTTC. Translated: CASTQDSGGRAGETQYF.

J is TRBJ2-3 and V is TRBV30; TRBD2 is a possible D gene (6 bases). CDR3 size: 15 residues. In germline, CDR1 is GTSNPN, CDR2 SVGIG (reference sequence). V lost 3 bases to trimming and J lost 0 bases, with 13 bases between them. CDR3 sequence: CAWRDGRGSTDTQYF. The CDR3 DNA sequence: TGTGCCTGGAGAGACGGGAGAGGGAGCACAGATACGCAGTATTTT.